This note documents a single T cell receptor beta chain sequence. Measured with immunoSEQ multiplex PCR; TCRdb has only the in-frame clones, and not every one. The table records roughly 330,000 clones, about 87% of them present only once. Clinical histories supplied by participants themselves formed the basis of cohort assignment. The recovered donors of Cohort 3 showed two negative PCRs, clearance, or symptom resolution. This entry belongs to a study of blood T cell repertoires in COVID-19. Study context: Specimens from acute and convalescent COVID-19 originated in the United States, Italy and Spain. T cells, B-cell-depleted T cells, or PBMCs supplied cDNA or gDNA.

Germline CDR1 is LNHNV and CDR2 is YYDKDF (reference sequence). J lost 6 bases, V lost 3 bases, and 4 bases had no gene match. This CDR3 is 14 amino acids long. This sequence joins TRBV15 and TRBJ2-2, with 7 bases that match TRBD1. The material sequenced was PBMCs or T cells enriched from blood (not recorded which). The receptor was derived from a woman under 40 who had recovered from COVID-19. In nucleotides, the CDR3 is TGTGCCACCAGCAGCACAGGGGTTCCCGGGGAGCTGTTTTTT. Protein sequence: CATSSTGVPGELFF.